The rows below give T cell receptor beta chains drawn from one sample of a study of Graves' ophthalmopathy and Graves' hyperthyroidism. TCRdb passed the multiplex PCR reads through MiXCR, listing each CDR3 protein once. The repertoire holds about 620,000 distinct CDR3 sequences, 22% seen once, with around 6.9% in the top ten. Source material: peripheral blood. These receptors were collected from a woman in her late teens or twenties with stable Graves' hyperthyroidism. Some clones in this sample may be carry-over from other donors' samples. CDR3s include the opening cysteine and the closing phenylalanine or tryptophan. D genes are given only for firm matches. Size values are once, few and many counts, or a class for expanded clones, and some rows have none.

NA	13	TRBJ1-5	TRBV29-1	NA	TGCAGCGTTTCGGCAGCTAGCAATCAGCCCCAGCATTTT	CSVSAASNQPQHF
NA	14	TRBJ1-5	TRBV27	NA	TGTGCCAGCAGTTTAGGCGTCAACAATCAGCCCCAGCATTTT	CASSLGVNNQPQHF
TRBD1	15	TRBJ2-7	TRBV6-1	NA	TGTGCCAGCAGCCGGGACAGGGAAAGGTCCTACGAGCAGTACTTC	CASSRDRERSYEQYF
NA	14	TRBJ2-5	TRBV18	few	TGTGCCAGCTCACCCGCCGGGGCTAGGGAGGCCCAGTACTTC	CASSPAGAREAQYF
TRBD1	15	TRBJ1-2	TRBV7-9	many	TGTGCCAGCAGCCCCCAAATCGGGACAGGATATGGCTACACCTTC	CASSPQIGTGYGYTF
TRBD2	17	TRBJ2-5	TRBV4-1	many	TGCGCCAGCAGCCAAGGGACTAGCGGGATTTATGGAGAGACCCAGTACTTC	CASSQGTSGIYGETQYF
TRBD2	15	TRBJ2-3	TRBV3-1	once	TGTGCCAGCGGCCAAAAGGGACTAGGCTCAGATACGCAGTATTTT	CASGQKGLGSDTQYF
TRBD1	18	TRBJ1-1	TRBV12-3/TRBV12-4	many	TGTGCCAGCAGTCACCCGGAGGGGACAGCATACGTGAACACTGAAGCTTTCTTT	CASSHPEGTAYVNTEAFF
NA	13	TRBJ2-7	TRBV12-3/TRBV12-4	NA	TGTGCCAGCAGTCCTAGACGGGCCTACGAGCAGTACTTC	CASSPRRAYEQYF
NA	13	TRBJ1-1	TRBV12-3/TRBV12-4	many	TGTGCCAGCTGGGTAGGGGGTAGTAGTGAAGCTTTCTTT	CASWVGGSSEAFF
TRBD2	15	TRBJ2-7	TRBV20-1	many	TGCAGTGCTAGTAGCGGGGGCCTCCACCTCTACGAGCAGTACTTC	CSASSGGLHLYEQYF
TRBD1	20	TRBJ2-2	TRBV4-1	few	TGCGCCAGCAGCCAAACCCCTGGACAGGGGGCGATAGGGAACACCGGGGAGCTGTTTTTT	CASSQTPGQGAIGNTGELFF
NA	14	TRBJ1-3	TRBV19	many	TGTGCCAGTAGTAATTCAGGGATTGGAAACACCATATATTTT	CASSNSGIGNTIYF
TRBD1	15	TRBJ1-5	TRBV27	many	TGTGCCAGCAGTTCCTCGGACAGGAAAGGGGTGCCCCAGCATTTT	CASSSSDRKGVPQHF
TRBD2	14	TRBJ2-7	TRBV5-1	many	TGCGCCAGCAGCCACGGGACTACCGGGTACGAGCAGTACTTC	CASSHGTTGYEQYF
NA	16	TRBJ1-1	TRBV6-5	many	TGTGCCAGCACCCGAAGAAATGTCGGTAAGAACACTGAAGCTTTCTTT	CASTRRNVGKNTEAFF
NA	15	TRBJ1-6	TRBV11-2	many	TGTGCCAGCAGCTTAGTTTGGGCCCTTGGTTCACCCCTCCACTTT	CASSLVWALGSPLHF
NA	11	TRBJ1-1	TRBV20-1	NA	TGCAGTGCTATGGTGGGCACTGAAGCTTTCTTT	CSAMVGTEAFF
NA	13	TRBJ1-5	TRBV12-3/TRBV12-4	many	TGTGCCAGCAGTCCCCGGCTCAATCAGCCCCAGCATTTT	CASSPRLNQPQHF
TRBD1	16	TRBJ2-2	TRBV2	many	TGTGCCACTACGGACGGGACAGACGTTAACACCGGGGAGCTGTTTTTT	CATTDGTDVNTGELFF
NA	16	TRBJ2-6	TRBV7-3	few	TGTGCCAGCAGCTTACTTACGGGATCAGGGGCCAACGTCCTGACTTTC	CASSLLTGSGANVLTF
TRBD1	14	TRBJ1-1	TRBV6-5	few	TGTGCCAGCAGTTTCAGGGGGGTGAACACTGAAGCTTTCTTT	CASSFRGVNTEAFF
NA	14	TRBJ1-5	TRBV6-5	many	TGTGCCAGCAGTTACCGGCCAGACTATCAGCCCCAGCATTTT	CASSYRPDYQPQHF
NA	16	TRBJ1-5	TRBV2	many	TGTGCCAGCAGAACAAGAGTTGGGTTTATTAATCAGCCCCAGCATTTT	CASRTRVGFINQPQHF
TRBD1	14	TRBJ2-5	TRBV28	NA	TGTGCCAGCACCATAGGGGACAGGGATGAGACCCAGTACTTC	CASTIGDRDETQYF
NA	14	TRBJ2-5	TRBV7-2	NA	TGTGCCAGCAGCCGTACGGCCCTCCAAGAGACCCAGTACTTC	CASSRTALQETQYF